This T cell receptor beta chain was sequenced in a study of CD8+CD57+ T cells in acquired aplastic anemia. Study overall: Mean DNA quantity obtained from sorted CD4+ and CD8+ cells was 3.2 ug. Overall study findings and caveats: The study identified roughly 29 CD8+ CDR3 sequences shared by patients and controls.

V was clipped by 3 bases and J by 1 base, with 10 bases between them. Germline CDR1 and CDR2: SGHRS and YFSETQ. This CDR3 comprises 14 residues. According to the study, genomic DNA was the template for TCR beta VDJ and CDR3 profiling. Each CDR3 protein gets one entry after TCRdb re-called the reads with MiXCR. In the table there are 150,000 to 200,000 distinct CDR3 sequences, around 45% of which are singletons. As regards this clonotype: Its antigen is not identified. This may come from a read error, since a much larger clone is one base off.

Sequencing input: sorted CD4+, CD8+, or CD8+CD57+ T cells (not recorded which) from PBMCs. The chain joins TRBV5-1 to TRBJ1-1; D is unresolved. This TCR came from a human donor in good health. CDR3 DNA: TGCGCCAGCAGCTCGGAAATCGGGAACACTGAAGCTTTCTTT. Its translation: CASSSEIGNTEAFF.